The 8 T cell receptor beta chains in this list originate from one sample, sequenced in a study of shared T cell receptors in the human thymus. TCRdb's table, derived via immunoSEQ multiplex PCR, lists solely in-frame clones and lacks some. Of 650,000 to 950,000 clones in the sample, approximately 85% are singletons; the top ten hold under 0.012%. These data were likewise used in another study, on human thymus T cells.

Material for sequencing was thymocytes. Receptors were obtained from a girl less than two years old with a congenital heart defect.

This chain connects TRBV6-6 to TRBJ1-2; 7 nucleotides align to TRBD1. The V gene's germline CDR1 is MNHNY and CDR2 SVGAGI (reference sequence). V dropped 2 bases and J dropped 3; count of bases not matched to a gene: 0. The CDR3 is 13 residues long. CDR3: CASSYDRDYGYTF. The CDR3 region has the DNA TGTGCCAGCAGTTACGACAGGGACTATGGCTACACCTTC.

This clone was observed a handful of times. The CDR3 sequence is CASSRAGTGHNYGYTF. In nucleotides, the CDR3 is TGCGCCAGCAGCCGAGCCGGGACAGGGCATAACTATGGCTACACCTTC. This chain uses TRBV4-3 with TRBJ1-2, with 9 bases lining up with TRBD1. With V trimmed by 4 bases and J by 1 base, 7 bases remained unmatched. The CDR3 has 16 amino acids. Germline V CDR1 and CDR2: LGHNA, YSLEER.

This clone has only one observation. This sequence joins TRBV7-6 and TRBJ1-5; D possibly corresponds to TRBD1 (6 bases). There are 17 residues in the CDR3. Germline V CDR1 and CDR2: SGHVS, FNYEAQ. The V end was cut by 0 bases, the J end by 9 bases, with 21 bases between. The CDR3 nucleotides read TGTGCCAGCAGCTTAGCCCCCGGGACAATGGGTCAATGGCCCCAGCATTTT. It is translated as CASSLAPGTMGQWPQHF.

The chain uses TRBV19 and TRBJ2-2, with TRBD1 identical over 7 bases. Germline loops: CDR1 LNHDA, CDR2 SQIVND (reference sequence). The CDR3 is 16 amino acids. V lost 6 bases, J lost 3 bases, and 10 bases stayed unmatched. In DNA form, the CDR3 reads TGTGCCAGTAGGAACCGGGTCCAGGGGGACACCGGGGAGCTGTTTTTT. Translated: CASRNRVQGDTGELFF.

The gene calls are TRBV7-6 and TRBJ2-5; 11 bases map to TRBD2. The germline gives CDR1 SGHVS, CDR2 FNYEAQ. There are 19 residues in the CDR3. V lost 9 bases, J lost 2 bases, and 20 bases stayed unmatched. The DNA of the CDR3 is TGTGCCAGTTCCGGGGCGATAGCGGGGGGGAGAATGGTTCAAGAGACCCAGTACTTC. It is translated as CASSGAIAGGRMVQETQYF.

This clone has just one count. At one end the junction does not follow the germline gene, possibly because of a read error. In the same sample, other DNA sequences code for this CDR3. This chain links TRBV9 with TRBJ1-6; 9 bases map to TRBD1. Germline V gene data show CDR1 as SGDLS and CDR2 as YYNGEE. This CDR3 has 16 amino acids. The CDR3 sequence: CASSVSRDRENSPLHF. The DNA for the CDR3 is TGTGCCAGCAGCGTATCTAGGGACAGGGAAAATTCCCCCCTCCACTTT.

V is TRBV27 and J is TRBJ1-2; no clear D gene. There are 15 residues in the CDR3. Trimming removed 3 bases at V and 8 bases at J, with 19 bases between. Looked up from germline, CDR1 is MNHEY and CDR2 is SMNVEV (reference sequence). CDR3 in DNA: TGTGCCAGCAGTTTGGCCTCTGGACTCCAGATCGGCTACACCTTC. It encodes CASSLASGLQIGYTF.

In this sample, this clone turned up a few times. The chain joins TRBV9 to TRBJ2-1; TRBD1 matches at 8 bases. The CDR3 has 16 amino acids. V shed 0 bases and J 7 bases; nucleotides not matched to a gene: 9. Germline CDR1 SGDLS, CDR2 YYNGEE. CDR3 sequence: CASSVGARGPGNEQFF. In DNA form, the CDR3 reads TGTGCCAGCAGCGTAGGGGCCAGGGGGCCGGGAAATGAGCAGTTCTTC.